This T cell receptor (beta chain) was identified in a study of cytomegalovirus exposure and HLA in healthy donors. Donors had nominal health at sampling but likely had unrecorded immune exposures. The PCR ran on 60 Vbeta and 13 Jbeta primers. The protocol was immunoSEQ multiplex PCR, while the TCRdb copy is restricted to in-frame clones and leaves out a portion. Of about 100,000 clones in the sample, 75% were seen once. This CDR3 is 15 amino acids long. V shed 3 bases, J shed 8 bases, and the junction held 5 bases outside the gene matches. Germline CDR1 reads LGHNA; CDR2 reads YSLEER. Sequenced material: PBMCs. This sequence was found in a man aged 45 to 65 in good health and CMV-seronegative. This rearrangement joins TRBV4-3 to TRBJ2-1; 12 bases agree with TRBD2. The CDR3 reads CASSQEGLAGYEQFF. The DNA of the CDR3 is TGCGCCAGCAGCCAGGAAGGACTAGCGGGATATGAGCAGTTCTTC.